Included here is one TCR beta chain sequence, with context. CDR3 length: 17 amino acids. Per germline, CDR1 MNHEY and CDR2 SMNVEV (reference sequence). The V and J ends lost 5 bases and 8 bases respectively, with 27 bases between them. Method: immunoSEQ multiplex PCR; TCRdb's copy keeps in-frame clones and lacks some. The data show about 200,000 clones, about nine tenths seen once. This specimen belongs to a study of blood T cell repertoires in COVID-19. Looking at the study overall: COVID-19 samples, acute and convalescent, were from the United States, Italy and Spain.

The origin of this receptor is a man aged 60-69 years who had recovered from COVID-19. Sequenced sample: peripheral blood. The chain has TRBV27 and TRBJ1-2, with a weak D call TRBD1 (6 bases). This CDR3 reads CASSTLRDMLSSMGYTF. The CDR3 nucleotides read TGTGCCAGCAGTACTCTCCGGGACATGCTTTCCTCTATGGGCTACACCTTC.